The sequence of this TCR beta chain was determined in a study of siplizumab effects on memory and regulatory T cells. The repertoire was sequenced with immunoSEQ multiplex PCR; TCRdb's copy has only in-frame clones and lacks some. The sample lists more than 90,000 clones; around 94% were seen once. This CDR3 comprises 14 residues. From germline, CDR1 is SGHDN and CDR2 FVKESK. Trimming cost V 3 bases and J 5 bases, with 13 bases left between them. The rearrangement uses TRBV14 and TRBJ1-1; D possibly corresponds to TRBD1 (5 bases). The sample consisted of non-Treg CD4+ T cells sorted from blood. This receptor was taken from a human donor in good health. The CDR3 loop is CASSQWQGRTEAFF. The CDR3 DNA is TGTGCCAGCAGCCAGTGGCAGGGCCGGACTGAAGCTTTCTTT.